This paragraph reports one T cell receptor beta chain. Its antigen is still unknown. Each CDR3 protein is one row after TCRdb ran MiXCR on the 5' RACE reads. Of fewer than 400,000 distinct CDR3 sequences in the sample, 14% to 15% were seen once. The data derive from a study of CD8 T cells in ankylosing spondylitis. The study, taken as a whole, reports: A motif in TCR beta, a set of eight highly homologous variants, appeared characteristic of ankylosing spondylitis blood. Matched ankylosing spondylitis synovial fluid reportedly showed significant enrichment of disease-linked clones. Reactive arthritis synovial fluid and blood were previously reported to contain some motif variants. Within peripheral blood, clones linked to disease were CD8+ and relatively rare.

V was trimmed by 0 bases and J by 5 bases, leaving 5 bases between them. Germline V lookup: CDR1 ENHRY, CDR2 SYGVKD. This CDR3 region has 13 residues. V gene TRBV10-3 combines with J gene TRBJ1-3; no clear D gene. The source of this sequence is a male donor with ankylosing spondylitis or in good health (not recorded which). The sequenced sample consisted of blood, either unsorted or a sorted T cell fraction (not recorded which). The CDR3 DNA sequence: TGTGCCATCAGTGAGTCCCGCAGAAACACCATATATTTT. Protein product: CAISESRRNTIYF.